One sample yielded the 13 T cell receptor beta chains listed below, sequenced in a study of Ad26.COV2.S vaccination and SARS-CoV-2 variants. TCRdb's copy holds only in-frame clones and misses some; the assay was immunoSEQ multiplex PCR. Of approximately 150,000 clones in the sample, 80% to 90% were seen once. The source was peripheral blood, collected after recovery from COVID-19. The origin of the receptors is a human donor who had recovered from COVID-19.

V gene TRBV6-2 or TRBV6-3 combines with J gene TRBJ2-7; D unresolved. Germline CDR1 reads MNHEY; CDR2 reads SVGEGT. V was trimmed by 1 base and J by 3 bases, leaving 7 bases between them. This CDR3 region has 13 residues. CDR3 residues: CASSYWQNYEQYF. The CDR3, as DNA: TGTGCCAGCAGTTACTGGCAGAACTACGAGCAGTACTTC.

This clone showed up just a few times. The chain carries TRBV2 and TRBJ1-5; a possible D gene is TRBD1 (6 bases). Trimming removed 8 bases at V and 4 bases at J, with 9 bases between. Germline assignment: CDR1 SNHLY and CDR2 FYNNEI. There are 12 residues in the CDR3. The CDR3: CASSGDNQPQHF. CDR3 DNA: TGTGCCAGCTCAGGGGATAATCAGCCCCAGCATTTT.

In this sample, this clone turned up a few times. The chain joins TRBV27 to TRBJ2-7; weak D call: TRBD2 (5 bases). CDR3 length equals 14 residues. V dropped 2 bases and J dropped 3 bases, with 11 bases sitting between them. The germline gives CDR1 MNHEY, CDR2 SMNVEV (reference sequence). This CDR3 reads CASSLGWRNYEQYF. The CDR3 DNA reads TGTGCCAGCAGTTTAGGGTGGAGGAACTACGAGCAGTACTTC.

The J gene is TRBJ1-4, the V gene TRBV4-3, with D unresolved. This CDR3 is built from 14 residues. CDR1 is LGHNA and CDR2 is YSLEER in the germline V gene. Trimming removed 0 bases at V and 5 bases at J, with 7 bases between. The DNA of the CDR3 is TGCGCCAGCAGCCAAGATATTGGGAATGAAAAACTGTTTTTT. Its protein is CASSQDIGNEKLFF.

The chain uses TRBV2 and TRBJ2-1; D might be TRBD2 (5 bases). Trimming left V 2 bases short and J 14 bases short, with 7 bases between. The CDR3 spans 10 residues. Germline lookup yields CDR1 SNHLY and CDR2 FYNNEI. The CDR3 DNA reads as TGTGCCAGCAGTGAACCCGGGGAGTTCTTC. This encodes CASSEPGEFF.

This CDR3 reads CASSLSLVNTGELFF. The CDR3 DNA reads as TGTGCCAGCAGCTTGTCCCTAGTGAACACCGGGGAGCTGTTTTTT. The chain couples TRBV7-2 to TRBJ2-2; D gene unclear. CDR1 SGHTA and CDR2 FQGNSA come from the germline V gene. The CDR3 totals 15 residues. Between the trimmed V and J ends, which lost 3 bases and 1 base, there was a span of 9 bases.

The chain has TRBV2 and TRBJ1-2, with D perhaps matching TRBD1 (5 bases). Deletions cut 6 bases from V and 1 base from J, with 18 bases between. Per the germline V gene, CDR1 is SNHLY and CDR2 is FYNNEI. CDR3 length: 16 amino acids. The CDR3 DNA is TGTGCCAGCAGGAAGGCGGAGGGACCCGTTAACTATGGCTACACCTTC. Translation gives CASRKAEGPVNYGYTF.

The CDR3, as DNA: TGTGCCAGCTCACCAGACAGGGTGGCGAATCAGCCCCAGCATTTT. Translated, it gives CASSPDRVANQPQHF. The genes are TRBV18 and TRBJ1-5, with TRBD1 matching over 7 bases. This CDR3 comprises 15 residues. The trim removed 2 bases at V and 4 bases at J, leaving 5 bases unmatched. Germline V CDR1 and CDR2: KGHSH, LQKENI.

V is TRBV23-1 and J is TRBJ1-4; a possible D gene is TRBD1 (5 bases). TRBV23-1 is an ORF, and what it does is uncertain. The ends were cut back, 0 bases at V and 0 bases at J, with 11 bases in the middle. There are 17 residues in the CDR3. CDR3 in amino acids: CASSQSYRGATNEKLFF. The DNA for the CDR3 is TGCGCCAGCAGTCAATCGTATCGGGGGGCAACTAATGAAAAACTGTTTTTT.

The chain has TRBV4-1 and TRBJ2-2; D may be TRBD1 (7 bases). Germline CDR1 reads MGHRA; CDR2 reads YSYEKL. The CDR3 has 18 amino acids. V shed 4 bases and J shed 0 bases, with 18 bases lying between them. The CDR3 sequence: CASSPKGGGPTNTGELFF. The CDR3 nucleotides read TGCGCCAGCAGCCCGAAAGGAGGGGGCCCTACGAACACCGGGGAGCTGTTTTTT.

The rearrangement uses TRBV28 and TRBJ1-2, with D possibly being TRBD1 (5 bases). The ends were cut back, 7 bases at V and 6 bases at J, with 21 bases in the middle. The CDR3 sequence is 15 residues long. The V gene's germline CDR1 is MDHEN and CDR2 SYDVKM. The CDR3 DNA reads TGTGCCAGCACCGGATTGGGCAGGGCCCCCCATGGCTACACCTTC. It is translated as CASTGLGRAPHGYTF.

This rearrangement joins TRBV7-2 to TRBJ2-1; TRBD2 agrees at 11 bases. J lost 7 bases, V lost 4 bases, and 12 bases had no gene match. The V gene's germline CDR1 is SGHTA and CDR2 FQGNSA. The CDR3 covers 17 residues. For the CDR3, the DNA is TGTGCCAGCAGCTCTAGACTAGCGGGGCCAACGAGTAATGAGCAGTTCTTC. This codes for CASSSRLAGPTSNEQFF. The full variable domain, completed using reference TRBV7-2 and TRBJ2-1, is GAGVSQSPSNKVTEKGKDVELRCDPISGHTALYWYRQSLGQGLEFLIYFQGNSAPDKSGLPSDRFSAERTGGSVSTLTIQRTQQEDSAVYLCASSSRLAGPTSNEQFFGPGTRLTVL.

This chain connects TRBV10-3 to TRBJ2-1; no clear D. V dropped 1 base and J dropped 7 bases, with 8 bases sitting between them. The CDR3 spans 13 residues. CDR1 and CDR2 from the germline V gene are ENHRY and SYGVKD. Here the CDR3 reads CAISELGWNEQFF. The CDR3 nucleotides are TGTGCCATCAGTGAGTTAGGGTGGAATGAGCAGTTCTTC.